Listed below are T cell receptor beta chains from one sample, sequenced in a study of T cell clonotyping in hematopoietic cell transplantation. Data came from immunoSEQ multiplex PCR; TCRdb stores just in-frame clones and leaves some out. The table includes 4,500 to 6,500 clones, 70% to 90% detected once. Material: peripheral blood mononuclear cells, obtained before stem cell transplant. These receptor sequences come from a man in his 60s with acute myeloid leukemia. Some clones in this sample may be carry-over from other donors' samples. Each CDR3 is given with its conserved first and last residue. A D gene is named only where the DNA matches it firmly. Size is omitted from some rows. Given values are once, few, many or a class for expanded clones.

D gene	V gene	J gene	clone size	CDR3 DNA	CDR3 protein
NA	TRBV7-9	TRBJ1-1	NA	TGTGCCAGCAGCTCATACGGACAGTTGAACACTGAAGCTTTCTTT	CASSSYGQLNTEAFF
NA	TRBV18	TRBJ1-5	NA	TGTGCCAGCTCACCATTCCAGGGTAGCAATCAGCCCCAGCATTTT	CASSPFQGSNQPQHF
TRBD1	TRBV7-8	TRBJ1-2	NA	TGTGCCAGCAGCTCGCTAACAGGGGAGGGTGGCTACACCTTC	CASSSLTGEGGYTF
NA	TRBV11-2	TRBJ1-2	NA	TGTGCCAGCAGCTTCTATCCGGACGGAGCATCTAACTATGGCTACACCTTC	CASSFYPDGASNYGYTF
NA	TRBV27	TRBJ2-5	NA	TGTGCCAGCGGTTTTTTGGGACGAGGGGCGGAGACCCAGTACTTC	CASGFLGRGAETQYF
NA	TRBV7-6	TRBJ2-3	once	TGTGCCAGCAGCTCGAACCTAGGTAGCACAGATACGCAGTATTTT	CASSSNLGSTDTQYF
TRBD2	TRBV30	TRBJ2-3	NA	TGTGCCTGGGGGGGCGTGGCTAGCGGGGGGATTTATACTAGCACAGATACGCAGTATTTT	CAWGGVASGGIYTSTDTQYF
NA	TRBV27	TRBJ1-5	NA	TGTGCCAGCAGCCTGGATCGAGGCAATCAGCCCCAGCATTTT	CASSLDRGNQPQHF
NA	TRBV5-1	TRBJ2-7	once	TGCGCCAGCAGCTTAGACCGGGAGCTAACCTACGAGCAGTACTTC	CASSLDRELTYEQYF
TRBD1	TRBV30	TRBJ1-4	NA	TGTGCCTGGGGGATAGGGGGCGCGGGAGAAAAACTGTTTTTT	CAWGIGGAGEKLFF
NA	TRBV5-4	TRBJ1-2	NA	TGTGCCAGCAGCTTGGTAGAGGTTGGCTACACCTTC	CASSLVEVGYTF
NA	TRBV7-6	TRBJ1-5	NA	TGTGCCAGCAGCCTAGGCTCGACAGGTAGCAATCAGCCCCAGCATTTT	CASSLGSTGSNQPQHF
NA	TRBV5-4	TRBJ1-6	NA	TGTGCCAGCAGCTTGAGTCAGGCGAATTCACCCCTCCACTTT	CASSLSQANSPLHF
NA	TRBV6-1	TRBJ1-1	NA	TGTGCCAGCGTTCCGACGCAGTTGAACACTGAAGCTTTCTTT	CASVPTQLNTEAFF
NA	TRBV28	TRBJ2-7	NA	TGTGCCAGCCATGACGGGGGGCGGGACTACGAGCAGTACTTC	CASHDGGRDYEQYF
NA	TRBV11-2	TRBJ2-7	NA	TGTGCCAGCAGCTCCCGGTTGGTTACCTACGAGCAGTACTTC	CASSSRLVTYEQYF
NA	TRBV28	TRBJ2-7	few	TGTGCCAGCAGACCAGGGGCCGCCTACGAGCAGTACTTC	CASRPGAAYEQYF
TRBD1	TRBV6-6	TRBJ1-4	NA	TGTGCCAGCAGTAGGGACAGGGGGCGTGAAAAACTGTTTTTT	CASSRDRGREKLFF
TRBD1	TRBV6-1	TRBJ2-2	NA	TGTGCCAGCAGTCTCGGACAGGGGGCGAGCGGGGAGCTGTTTTTT	CASSLGQGASGELFF
TRBD2	TRBV30	TRBJ2-5	NA	TGTGCCTGGATACTAGCGGGGGGTGACCAAGAGACCCAGTACTTC	CAWILAGGDQETQYF
NA	TRBV29-1	TRBJ2-3	NA	TGCAGCGTTGAGAGCCGGGGCACAGATACGCAGTATTTT	CSVESRGTDTQYF
NA	TRBV7-9	TRBJ2-7	once	TGTGCCAGCAGCTTAGGATGGGGCTCGGGTGAGCAGTACTTC	CASSLGWGSGEQYF
NA	TRBV5-8	TRBJ1-6	NA	TGTGCCAGCAGCTTGGAAAGCAGGGAGAATTCACCCCTCCACTTT	CASSLESRENSPLHF
NA	TRBV7-9	TRBJ1-2	once	TGTGCCAGCAGCTTAACCCGGGACAAGGGGCCAAGGGAAGGCTACACCTTC	CASSLTRDKGPREGYTF
TRBD1	TRBV5-1	TRBJ1-2	NA	TGCGCCAGCAGCTGGGGACAGGGGGCGAACTATGGCTACACCTTC	CASSWGQGANYGYTF
TRBD1	TRBV6-6	TRBJ1-4	NA	TGTGCCAGCAGTGGGGACAGGGGAGTCGAAAAACTGCTTTTT	CASSGDRGVEKLLF
NA	TRBV7-2	TRBJ1-2	NA	TGTGCCAGCAGCCCCGGACGGAATGGCTACACCTTC	CASSPGRNGYTF
NA	TRBV7-8	TRBJ1-2	NA	TGTGCCAGCAGCTTATACGGGGACTATGGCTACACCTTC	CASSLYGDYGYTF
TRBD2	TRBV6-6	TRBJ2-1	NA	TGTGCCAGCACCCGCGGGCGGGGGGGAAACAATGAGCAGTTCTTC	CASTRGRGGNNEQFF
NA	TRBV10-3	TRBJ2-3	NA	TGTGCCATCAGTCAGGGGAATACGCAGTATTTT	CAISQGNTQYF
TRBD1	TRBV11-3	TRBJ2-7	NA	TGTGCCAGCAGCTCCCGGGACAGGGGGTACGAGCAGTACTTC	CASSSRDRGYEQYF
NA	TRBV28	TRBJ2-4	NA	TGTGCCAGCCGGGTGGGATTATTAAACATTCAGTACTTC	CASRVGLLNIQYF
TRBD2	TRBV7-9	TRBJ2-5	NA	TGTGCCAGCAGCTTTTGGCTAGCGGGAGAAGAGACCCAGTACTTC	CASSFWLAGEETQYF
NA	TRBV7-2	TRBJ1-6	NA	TGTGCCAGCAGCTGGCCCCTTGGGGGAGGGCAGGCTAATTCACCCCTCCACTTT	CASSWPLGGGQANSPLHF
NA	TRBV18	TRBJ1-5	NA	TGTGCCAGCTCACCGGACAGCAATCAGCCCCAGCATTTT	CASSPDSNQPQHF
NA	TRBV7-2	TRBJ2-1	NA	TGTGCCAGCAGCTTACGGGCGTATCAGTTCTTC	CASSLRAYQFF
NA	TRBV5-5	TRBJ2-7	NA	TGTGCCAGCAGCTTGGGCGTCCTCCCCTCCTACGAGCAGTACTTC	CASSLGVLPSYEQYF
NA	TRBV6-5	TRBJ1-4	NA	TGTGCCAGCAGTCCCCAGCTACCTTCGGGTAAACTGTTTTTT	CASSPQLPSGKLFF
NA	TRBV25-1	TRBJ1-4	few	TGTGCCAGCAGTGCGCAGGGACGGGGCGAAAAACTGTTTTTT	CASSAQGRGEKLFF
TRBD2	TRBV5-5	TRBJ2-3	large	TGTGCCAGCAGCGGGACCGGGACTAGCGGGGGGGCGACAGATACGCAGTATTTT	CASSGTGTSGGATDTQYF
NA	TRBV4-1	TRBJ2-7	NA	TGCGCCAGCAGCCAAGATAGAATAGCGGTGGTTAGGGCCTACGAGCAGTACTTC	CASSQDRIAVVRAYEQYF
NA	TRBV29-1	TRBJ2-5	NA	TGCAGCGTTGCGAAGGGAGGTAGGGAGACCCAGTACTTC	CSVAKGGRETQYF
NA	TRBV19	TRBJ1-5	NA	TGTGCCAGTAGTATAGGGATTCAGCCCCAGCATTTT	CASSIGIQPQHF
NA	TRBV5-1	TRBJ2-5	NA	TGCGCCAGCAGCTTGGGAACGGGACGCCCCAGCCAAGAGACCCAGTACTTC	CASSLGTGRPSQETQYF
NA	TRBV9	TRBJ1-3	NA	TGTGCCAGCAGCGTAGGGGGCCCGGCAAACACCATATATTTT	CASSVGGPANTIYF
NA	TRBV6-5	TRBJ1-2	few	TGTGCCAGCACACCTCGCCCACCCTATGGCTACACCTTC	CASTPRPPYGYTF
NA	TRBV20-1	TRBJ2-7	NA	TGCAGTGCTAGAGCCCGACAGGATCCGTACTTC	CSARARQDPYF
NA	TRBV20-1	TRBJ2-7	NA	TGCAGTGTAGGGAACTACGAGCAGTACTTC	CSVGNYEQYF
TRBD1	TRBV18	TRBJ1-1	few	TGTGCCAGCTCACCCCCGGACAGGAGGAACACTGAAGCTTTCTTT	CASSPPDRRNTEAFF
NA	TRBV28	TRBJ1-2	NA	TGTGCCAGCAGTTTGCCGGTTACCCTCTATGGCTACACCTTC	CASSLPVTLYGYTF
NA	TRBV11-3	TRBJ2-5	NA	TGTGCCAGCAGCTTGGTGGAGACCCAGTACTTC	CASSLVETQYF
NA	TRBV7-3	TRBJ1-1	NA	TGTGCCAGCAGCTTAGGCAGGAGGCGAACTGAAGCTTTCTTT	CASSLGRRRTEAFF
NA	TRBV5-1	TRBJ1-3	few	TGCGCCAGCAGCTTAGGTTTGACAGCCTCTGGAAACACCATATATTTT	CASSLGLTASGNTIYF
NA	TRBV6-1	TRBJ1-5	NA	TGTGCCAGCAGTGAAAACAGGGTGAGCAATCAGCCCCAGCATTTT	CASSENRVSNQPQHF